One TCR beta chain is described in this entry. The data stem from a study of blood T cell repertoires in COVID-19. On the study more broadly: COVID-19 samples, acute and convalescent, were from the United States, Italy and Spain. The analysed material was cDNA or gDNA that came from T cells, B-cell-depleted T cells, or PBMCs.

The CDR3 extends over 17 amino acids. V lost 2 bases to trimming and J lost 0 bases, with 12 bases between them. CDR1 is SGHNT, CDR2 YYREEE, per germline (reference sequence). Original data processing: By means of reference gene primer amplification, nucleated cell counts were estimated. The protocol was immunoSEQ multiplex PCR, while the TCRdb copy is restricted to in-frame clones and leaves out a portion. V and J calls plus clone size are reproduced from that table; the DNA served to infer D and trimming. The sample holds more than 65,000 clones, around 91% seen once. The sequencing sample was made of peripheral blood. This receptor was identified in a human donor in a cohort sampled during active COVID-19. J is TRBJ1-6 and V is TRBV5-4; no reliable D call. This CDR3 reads CASSFLGGSSYNSPLHF. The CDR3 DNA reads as TGTGCCAGCAGCTTTCTTGGCGGCAGCTCCTATAATTCACCCCTCCACTTT.